This T cell receptor (beta chain) was sequenced in a study of lymphopenia after photon versus proton radiotherapy. Produced via immunoSEQ multiplex PCR; TCRdb's table is partial and in-frame only. The sample shows roughly 30,000 clones, about four fifths of them seen only once. This clone was seen a single time. The antigen remains unidentified. This CDR3 is built from 15 residues. V lost 2 bases and J lost 5, with 16 bases in between. Germline CDR1 SGHNT, CDR2 YENEEA. Study findings and constraints: A bigger post-nadir fall in TCR diversity correlated inversely with survival time in deceased patients. Post-nadir diversity loss with photons came from oligoclonal expansion, particularly CD8+ Temra cells. Authors raise, but do not show, better survival with proton therapy. Photon-treated patients lost naive T cells and TCR diversity; proton-treated stayed stable.

The sequence was obtained from a man in his fifties with gastric cancer. The sample was peripheral blood, taken from a patient treated with photon-based radiotherapy. This rearrangement joins TRBV11-3 to TRBJ2-7; D unresolved. In DNA, the CDR3 is TGTGCCAGCAGCTTAATTCTAGACTGGCCCCACGAGCAGTACGTC. Its protein is CASSLILDWPHEQYV.